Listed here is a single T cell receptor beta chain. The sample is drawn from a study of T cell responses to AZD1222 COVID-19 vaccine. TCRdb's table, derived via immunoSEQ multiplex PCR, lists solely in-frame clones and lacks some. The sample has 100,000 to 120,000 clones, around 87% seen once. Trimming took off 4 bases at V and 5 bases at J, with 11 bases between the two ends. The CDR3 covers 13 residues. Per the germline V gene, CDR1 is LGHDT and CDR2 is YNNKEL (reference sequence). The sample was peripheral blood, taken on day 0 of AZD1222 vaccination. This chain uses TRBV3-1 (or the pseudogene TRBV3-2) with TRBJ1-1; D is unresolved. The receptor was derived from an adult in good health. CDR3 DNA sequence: TGTGCCAGCAGCCCATACACGAGTACTGAAGCTTTCTTT. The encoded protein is CASSPYTSTEAFF.